The 13 T cell receptor beta chains in this list originate from one sample, sequenced in a study of blood T cell repertoires in COVID-19. Data came from immunoSEQ multiplex PCR; TCRdb stores just in-frame clones and leaves some out. The table includes roughly 200,000 clones, roughly 85% detected once. The sequenced material came from peripheral blood. The receptor source for this set is a human donor with active or convalescent COVID-19. The donor label of this sample is uncertain.

The chain links TRBV29-1 to TRBJ1-1; weak D call: TRBD1 (5 bases). V was trimmed by 2 bases and J by 8 bases, leaving 15 bases between them. CDR3 length equals 13 residues. CDR1 and CDR2 (germline): SQVTM, ANQGSEA. CDR3 residues: CSVERLSSGEAFF. CDR3 bases: TGCAGCGTTGAACGCTTGTCATCAGGGGAAGCTTTCTTT. The full variable domain, rest sourced from reference TRBV29-1 and TRBJ1-1, is SAVISQKPSRDICQRGTSLTIQCQVDSQVTMMFWYRQQPGQSLTLIATANQGSEATYESGFVIDKFPISRPNLTFSTLTVSNMSPEDSSIYLCSVERLSSGEAFFGQGTRLTVV.

The gene calls are TRBV28 and TRBJ1-2, with D tentatively TRBD1 (6 bases). This CDR3 contains 13 residues. The germline V gene has CDR1 MDHEN and CDR2 SYDVKM. Trimming stripped 3 bases from V and 5 bases from J, with 10 bases between. In DNA, the CDR3 is TGTGCCAGCAGTTTTGACAGGATGTATGGCTACACCTTC. It translates to CASSFDRMYGYTF.

The chain links TRBV6-1 to TRBJ1-2; a weak D match, TRBD1 (5 bases). The CDR3 spans 16 residues. Between the trimmed V and J ends, which lost 6 bases and 4 bases, there was a span of 21 bases. Looked up from germline, CDR1 is MNHNS and CDR2 is SASEGT. The CDR3 sequence: CASREPGTQPSYGYTF. In DNA form, the CDR3 reads TGTGCCAGCAGAGAACCCGGGACTCAACCCAGCTATGGCTACACCTTC.

The chain links TRBV3-1 (or the pseudogene TRBV3-2) to TRBJ2-5; possibly TRBD1 for D (6 bases). V was cut by 4 bases and J by 0 bases, with 12 bases left in between. The CDR3 loop spans 15 amino acids. The V gene's germline CDR1 is LGHDT and CDR2 YNNKEL (reference sequence). The CDR3 nucleotides are TGTGCCAGCAGCCTCTGGGACACGAACCAAGAGACCCAGTACTTC. Amino acid sequence: CASSLWDTNQETQYF.

The J gene is TRBJ2-1, the V gene TRBV3-1 (or the pseudogene TRBV3-2), with 7 bases aligning to TRBD2. Germline trimming cut 5 bases from V and 4 bases from J; bases unmatched to any gene: 8. The CDR3 spans 15 residues. CDR1 LGHDT and CDR2 YNNKEL come from the germline V gene (reference sequence). The CDR3 DNA follows: TGTGCCAGCAGCGCCAAGCGGGATCCATACAATGAGCAGTTCTTC. Its translation: CASSAKRDPYNEQFF.

This clone was seen only a few times. The chain carries TRBV5-1 and TRBJ2-5; weak D call: TRBD1 (6 bases). This CDR3 contains 13 residues. V lost 8 bases to trimming and J lost 5 bases, with 16 bases between them. The germline V gene has CDR1 SGHRS and CDR2 YFSETQ. The CDR3 DNA is TGCGCCAGTTTTACAGGGATTCAGGAGACCCAGTACTTC. It codes for CASFTGIQETQYF.

Remarks on this clone: Other DNA variants within this sample encode the same CDR3. The DNA of the CDR3 is TGCGCCAGCAGCTTGGGACAGAACTACGAGCAGTACTTC. Amino acids: CASSLGQNYEQYF. The V and J genes are TRBV5-1 and TRBJ2-7; maybe TRBD1 (5 bases). There are 13 residues in the CDR3. V dropped 0 bases and J dropped 3 bases, with 7 bases sitting between them. CDR1 is SGHRS, CDR2 YFSETQ, per germline.

The gene calls are TRBV18 and TRBJ2-1, with a tentative D call TRBD2 (5 bases). The CDR3 length is 13 residues. Trimming pared 6 bases from V and 5 bases from J, leaving 11 bases between. Looked up from germline, CDR1 is KGHSH and CDR2 is LQKENI. The CDR3 is CASSNGLNNEQFF. CDR3 nucleotide sequence: TGTGCCAGCTCGAACGGACTGAACAATGAGCAGTTCTTC.

This clone was detected only once. The rearrangement joins TRBV30 to TRBJ1-5; possible D gene TRBD1, 5 bases. The CDR3 runs 14 residues. CDR1 and CDR2 (germline): GTSNPN, SVGIG (reference sequence). Trimming removed 4 bases from V and 7 bases from J, with 17 bases in between. CDR3 protein: CAWNPQGRSQPQHF. CDR3 nucleotides: TGTGCCTGGAATCCCCAGGGAAGGAGCCAGCCCCAGCATTTT.

The chain recombines TRBV9 with TRBJ1-1; 8 positions match TRBD1. With 0 bases clipped from V and 0 bases from J, the junction kept 4 bases outside the gene matches. CDR1 is SGDLS, CDR2 YYNGEE, per germline. CDR3 length equals 16 residues. DNA for the CDR3: TGTGCCAGCAGCGTAGACCAGGGGGCTATGAACACTGAAGCTTTCTTT. It codes for CASSVDQGAMNTEAFF.

The rearrangement joins TRBV5-1 to TRBJ2-1, with 15 bases aligning to TRBD2. J lost 6 bases, V lost 4 bases, and 8 bases had no gene match. Germline loops: CDR1 SGHRS, CDR2 YFSETQ. The CDR3 sequence is 17 residues long. The CDR3, as DNA: TGCGCCAGCAGCCTAGGACTAGCGGGAGGGAAAGGCAATGAGCAGTTCTTC. Its protein is CASSLGLAGGKGNEQFF.

A single count supports this clone. The chain combines TRBV19 with TRBJ1-1; 9 bases agree with TRBD1. V dropped 5 bases and J dropped 5; count of bases not matched to a gene: 9. CDR1 and CDR2 from the germline V gene are LNHDA and SQIVND (reference sequence). This CDR3 is built from 15 residues. The CDR3 nucleotides read TGTGCCAGTAGTGCCAAAGACAGGGGGATAACTGAAGCTTTCTTT. It codes for CASSAKDRGITEAFF. Variable domain in full (rest from reference TRBV19 and TRBJ1-1): DGGITQSPKYLFRKEGQNVTLSCEQNLNHDAMYWYRQDPGQGLRLIYYSQIVNDFQKGDIAEGYSVSREKKESFPLTVTSAQKNPTAFYLCASSAKDRGITEAFFGQGTRLTVV.

V gene TRBV6-6 combines with J gene TRBJ2-7; 10 nucleotides line up with TRBD2. With V trimmed by 6 bases and J by 2 bases, 7 bases remained unmatched. This CDR3 has 15 amino acids. The germline V gene encodes CDR1 MNHNY and CDR2 SVGAGI (reference sequence). CDR3 coding DNA: TGTGCCAGCAGCCAAGCGGGGGGGCCAACCTACGAGCAGTACTTC. Its protein is CASSQAGGPTYEQYF.